Listed below are T cell receptor beta chains from one sample, sequenced in a study of shared clonotypes between healthy human individuals. Libraries were prepared by immunoSEQ multiplex PCR; TCRdb keeps only in-frame clonotypes and omits some of them. The table shows around 2,000,000 clones, with about 95% occurring only once. The sequenced material came from naive CD8+ T cells sorted from blood. Receptors originate from a man aged 18-30 years in good health. Both conserved end residues are part of each CDR3. The order of the fields is J gene, V gene, D gene, CDR3 DNA, CDR3 protein. D genes are given only for firm matches.

J gene: TRBJ2-2
V gene: TRBV6-5
D gene: -
CDR3 DNA: TGTGCCAGCAGTTACCCAGCCGGGGAGCTGTTTTTT
CDR3 protein: CASSYPAGELFF

J gene: TRBJ2-1
V gene: TRBV2
D gene: -
CDR3 DNA: TGTGCCAGCAGTGTATCGGGCGGCAATGAGCAGTTCTTC
CDR3 protein: CASSVSGGNEQFF

J gene: TRBJ1-2
V gene: TRBV7-9
D gene: -
CDR3 DNA: TGTGCCAGTTTTTCGGCGGGGGAAGGCTACACCTTC
CDR3 protein: CASFSAGEGYTF

J gene: TRBJ2-7
V gene: TRBV30
D gene: TRBD1
CDR3 DNA: TGTGCCTGTAGCCAGGGACAGGGGTACGAGCAGTACTTC
CDR3 protein: CACSQGQGYEQYF

J gene: TRBJ2-6
V gene: TRBV27
D gene: -
CDR3 DNA: TGTGCCAGCAGTTTAGAGGGGGTCAACGTCCTGACTTTC
CDR3 protein: CASSLEGVNVLTF

J gene: TRBJ2-7
V gene: TRBV19
D gene: -
CDR3 DNA: TGTGCCAGTAGTATCCGGGGGCCAGCCTACGAGCAGTACTTC
CDR3 protein: CASSIRGPAYEQYF

J gene: TRBJ2-2
V gene: TRBV7-9
D gene: -
CDR3 DNA: TGTGCCAGCACAGGTGGCGGGGTGAACACCGGGGAGCTGTTTTTT
CDR3 protein: CASTGGGVNTGELFF

J gene: TRBJ2-7
V gene: TRBV28
D gene: -
CDR3 DNA: TGTGCCAGCAGTCCCGGCGGAAATGGATACGAGCAGTACTTC
CDR3 protein: CASSPGGNGYEQYF

J gene: TRBJ2-7
V gene: TRBV27
D gene: -
CDR3 DNA: TGTGCCAGCAGCCCCACCGGGGGTTCCCTCTCCTACGAGCAGTACTTC
CDR3 protein: CASSPTGGSLSYEQYF

J gene: TRBJ2-1
V gene: TRBV30
D gene: -
CDR3 DNA: TGTGCCTGGAGTAACGGTTTCTCCTACAATGAGCAGTTCTTC
CDR3 protein: CAWSNGFSYNEQFF

J gene: TRBJ1-2
V gene: TRBV4-1
D gene: -
CDR3 DNA: TGCGCCAGCAGCCAACGTAACATGGACCCGTCGGATGGCTACACCTTC
CDR3 protein: CASSQRNMDPSDGYTF

J gene: TRBJ1-5
V gene: TRBV27
D gene: -
CDR3 DNA: TGTGCCAGCAGGGGTTTTAGCAATCAGCCCCAGCATTTT
CDR3 protein: CASRGFSNQPQHF

J gene: TRBJ2-2
V gene: TRBV27
D gene: -
CDR3 DNA: TGTGCCAGCAGTTTAGTCCTAGATCAGGAGCTGTTTTTT
CDR3 protein: CASSLVLDQELFF

J gene: TRBJ2-5
V gene: TRBV10-2
D gene: TRBD2
CDR3 DNA: TGCGCCAGCAGCCCTACTAGCGGGGGGGGACAAGAGACCCAGTACTTC
CDR3 protein: CASSPTSGGGQETQYF

J gene: TRBJ1-2
V gene: TRBV10-3
D gene: -
CDR3 DNA: TGTGCCATCAGTGAGTCGAGGGGAGGCTACACCTTC
CDR3 protein: CAISESRGGYTF

J gene: TRBJ2-2
V gene: TRBV11-2
D gene: TRBD2
CDR3 DNA: TGTGCCAGCAGCTCCAACGGGATCCGTAGCGGGGTTACCGGGGAGCTGTTTTTT
CDR3 protein: CASSSNGIRSGVTGELFF

J gene: TRBJ2-7
V gene: TRBV5-8
D gene: -
CDR3 DNA: TGTGCCAGCACCCCGATAGGGGCTCAGGACGAGCAGTACTTC
CDR3 protein: CASTPIGAQDEQYF

J gene: TRBJ2-1
V gene: TRBV5-1
D gene: TRBD1
CDR3 DNA: TGCGCCAGCAACCTACAGGGGTACAATGAGCAGTTCTTC
CDR3 protein: CASNLQGYNEQFF

J gene: TRBJ1-4
V gene: TRBV30
D gene: -
CDR3 DNA: TGTGCCCGAGGGTCCGGTGAAAAACTGTTTTTT
CDR3 protein: CARGSGEKLFF

J gene: TRBJ1-1
V gene: TRBV5-1
D gene: -
CDR3 DNA: TGCGCCAGCAGCTTGAACCCCGGGGGAGCTTTCTTT
CDR3 protein: CASSLNPGGAFF

J gene: TRBJ2-3
V gene: TRBV6-5
D gene: -
CDR3 DNA: TGTGCCAGCAGTTTAATGGCCTCTTACTCCACAGATACGCAGTATTTT
CDR3 protein: CASSLMASYSTDTQYF

J gene: TRBJ2-1
V gene: TRBV9
D gene: -
CDR3 DNA: TGTGCCAGCAGCGTATTGAGCGGCTCATTGTATGAGCAGTTCTTC
CDR3 protein: CASSVLSGSLYEQFF

J gene: TRBJ2-7
V gene: TRBV7-8
D gene: TRBD1
CDR3 DNA: TGTGCCAGCAGCGCTCCGGGACAGGGCCCCTACGAGCAGTACTTC
CDR3 protein: CASSAPGQGPYEQYF

J gene: TRBJ2-7
V gene: TRBV7-6
D gene: -
CDR3 DNA: TGTGCCAGCAGTCCCTTTATGGGCCCAGGAGGCGAGCAGTACTTC
CDR3 protein: CASSPFMGPGGEQYF

J gene: TRBJ1-1
V gene: TRBV1
D gene: -
CDR3 DNA: TGCACCAGCAGCCAAGGGGGCCAGAAAGCTTTCTTT
CDR3 protein: CTSSQGGQKAFF

J gene: TRBJ2-7
V gene: TRBV29-1
D gene: -
CDR3 DNA: TGCAGCGTTGAAGGGGAAGGTAGGGAGACCTACGAGCAGTACTTC
CDR3 protein: CSVEGEGRETYEQYF

J gene: TRBJ1-2
V gene: TRBV30
D gene: -
CDR3 DNA: TGTGCCTGGGATGGGAGCGCTAACTATGGCTACACCTTC
CDR3 protein: CAWDGSANYGYTF

J gene: TRBJ2-2
V gene: TRBV15
D gene: -
CDR3 DNA: TGTGCCACCAGCAGAGATATGGGGGACGGGGAGCTGTTTTTT
CDR3 protein: CATSRDMGDGELFF

J gene: TRBJ2-7
V gene: TRBV10-3
D gene: TRBD2
CDR3 DNA: TGTGCCATCAGTCTTAGCGGGAGCCATTACGAGCAGTACTTC
CDR3 protein: CAISLSGSHYEQYF

J gene: TRBJ2-6
V gene: TRBV28
D gene: -
CDR3 DNA: TGTGCCAGCAGACCCCTTGGGGCCAACGTCCTGACTTTC
CDR3 protein: CASRPLGANVLTF

J gene: TRBJ2-3
V gene: TRBV5-6
D gene: -
CDR3 DNA: TGTGCCAGCAGCCTGAGCGCGAGAATCTCTGGGGATACGCAGTATTTT
CDR3 protein: CASSLSARISGDTQYF

J gene: TRBJ1-5
V gene: TRBV7-9
D gene: -
CDR3 DNA: TGTGCCAGCAGCTTAGATGCAGTTGGCAATCAGCCCCAGCATTTT
CDR3 protein: CASSLDAVGNQPQHF

J gene: TRBJ1-2
V gene: TRBV9
D gene: TRBD1
CDR3 DNA: TGTGCCAGCAGCACCTTCGGAGGACAGGGGGAAAGCTATGGCTACACCTTC
CDR3 protein: CASSTFGGQGESYGYTF